A selection of T cell receptor beta chains follows, all from one sample in a study of CD8+ T cells in alopecia areata. Some clones are missing from TCRdb's copy, which holds only in-frame ones; the method was immunoSEQ multiplex PCR. The sample gives 180,000 or so clones, roughly 66% of which show up once; about an eighth is in the top ten. The sequencing used CD8+ T cells sorted from blood, collected at week 0. These receptors all come from a human donor with alopecia areata. Both conserved end residues are part of each CDR3.

J,V,CDR3
TRBJ1-5,TRBV4-1,CASSQDGGNNPTQPQHF
TRBJ2-4,TRBV7-2,CASSPPRWKRGSKNIQYF
TRBJ2-2,TRBV4-1,CASSPATGTNTGELFF
TRBJ2-2,TRBV6-1,CASSGGSGELFF
TRBJ1-2,TRBV28,CASSLGQGALGYTF
TRBJ1-1,TRBV5-6,CASRRTTETEAFF
TRBJ1-1,TRBV5-1,CASSLGVNTEAFF
TRBJ2-3,TRBV20-1,CSASTDTQYF
TRBJ2-7,TRBV7-8,CASSLGQLYEQYF
TRBJ1-2,TRBV29-1,CSVEGSREGGYTF